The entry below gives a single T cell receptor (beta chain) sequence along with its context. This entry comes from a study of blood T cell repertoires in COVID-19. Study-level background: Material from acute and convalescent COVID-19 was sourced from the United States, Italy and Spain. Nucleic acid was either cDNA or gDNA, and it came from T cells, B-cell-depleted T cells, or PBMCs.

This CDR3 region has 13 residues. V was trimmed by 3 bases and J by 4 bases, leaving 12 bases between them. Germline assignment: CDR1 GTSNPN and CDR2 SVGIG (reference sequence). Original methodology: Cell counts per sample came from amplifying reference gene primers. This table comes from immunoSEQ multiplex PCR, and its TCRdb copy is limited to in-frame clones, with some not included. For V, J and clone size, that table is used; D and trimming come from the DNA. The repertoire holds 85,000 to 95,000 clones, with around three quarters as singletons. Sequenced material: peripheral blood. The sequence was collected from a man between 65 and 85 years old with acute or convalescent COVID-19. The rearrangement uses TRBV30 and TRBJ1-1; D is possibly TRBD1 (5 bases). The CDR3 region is CAWRRGGITEAFF. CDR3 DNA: TGTGCCTGGAGGAGGGGAGGGATCACTGAAGCTTTCTTT.